The 31 T cell receptor beta chains presented below share a single source sample, sequenced in a study of cytomegalovirus exposure and HLA in healthy donors. The table came from immunoSEQ multiplex PCR; TCRdb's copy has only in-frame clones and leaves some out. The sample lists 120,000 to 150,000 clones, 87% seen once, with 4.5% in the top ten. Source material: PBMCs. Receptors were obtained from a man between 18 and 29 years old in good health and CMV-seropositive.

The rearrangement uses TRBV7-2 and TRBJ2-5, with 9 bases matching TRBD2. Trimming at V came to 5 bases and at J to 3 bases, leaving 10 bases not matched to a gene. The V gene's germline CDR1 is SGHTA and CDR2 FQGNSA. This CDR3 contains 16 residues. CDR3 protein: CASSAKSGRLKETQYF. The CDR3 nucleotides read TGTGCCAGCAGCGCCAAGAGCGGGAGGCTTAAAGAGACCCAGTACTTC.

This clone was found a few times. This chain joins TRBV23-1 and TRBJ1-1; D is ambiguous. TRBV23-1 is filed as an ORF, its function uncertain. The V and J ends lost 11 bases and 8 bases respectively, with 9 bases between them. This CDR3 region has 9 residues. CDR3 bases: TGCGCCTCAGTGTCAGAAGCTTTCTTT. Residues: CASVSEAFF.

This clone showed up just once. The chain carries TRBV30 and TRBJ2-3, with D perhaps TRBD2 (5 bases). Between the trimmed V and J ends, which lost 4 bases and 4 bases, there was a span of 9 bases. This CDR3 has 12 amino acids. Germline CDR1 and CDR2: GTSNPN and SVGIG (reference sequence). The CDR3: CAWTLSADTQYF. The CDR3 coding sequence is TGTGCCTGGACCCTTAGCGCAGATACGCAGTATTTT.

CDR3 bases: TGTGCCTGGAGCCCCCCGAGTTATGGCTACACCTTC. This codes for CAWSPPSYGYTF. The chain links TRBV30 to TRBJ1-2; no firm D call. CDR1 GTSNPN and CDR2 SVGIG come from the germline V gene (reference sequence). V lost 3 bases, J lost 5 bases, and 10 bases lay in between. The CDR3 has 12 residues.

This chain joins TRBV13 and TRBJ1-5, with D uncertain. Between the trimmed V and J ends, which lost 0 bases and 0 bases, there was a span of 6 bases. Germline CDR1 and CDR2: PRHDT and FYEKMQ (reference sequence). The CDR3 runs to 15 residues. The CDR3 here is CASSLGRYSNQPQHF. The CDR3 bases are TGTGCCAGCAGCTTAGGGAGGTATAGCAATCAGCCCCAGCATTTT.

The V gene is TRBV6-4, the J gene TRBJ2-3; 8 bases line up with TRBD1. Germline CDR1 is MRHNA and CDR2 is SNTAGT. V trimming: 6 bases; J trimming: 2 bases; junction bases outside the gene matches: 1. This CDR3 spans 13 amino acids. The CDR3 region is CASSQGATDTQYF. CDR3 DNA sequence: TGTGCCAGCAGCCAGGGGGCCACAGATACGCAGTATTTT.

J is TRBJ2-3 and V is TRBV19, with D possibly TRBD2 on 5 matching bases. The CDR3 is 16 residues long. Germline values: CDR1 LNHDA, CDR2 SQIVND (reference sequence). Trimming removed 2 bases from V and 2 bases from J, with 14 bases in between. The CDR3 DNA reads as TGTGCCAGTAGTATACAAGCGGCCTTCCCCACAGATACGCAGTATTTT. Encoded protein: CASSIQAAFPTDTQYF.

The CDR3 loop is CASSDRDRLNYGYTF. DNA for the CDR3: TGTGCCAGTAGCGATCGGGACAGGCTAAACTATGGCTACACCTTC. J is TRBJ1-2 and V is TRBV19; 8 nucleotides match TRBD1. Looked up from germline, CDR1 is LNHDA and CDR2 is SQIVND (reference sequence). The CDR3 is 15 residues long. V was pared by 6 bases and J by 2 bases, with 8 bases of the junction left unmatched.

The chain links TRBV7-8 to TRBJ2-2; possibly TRBD1 for D (6 bases). This CDR3 comprises 14 residues. V lost 6 bases, J lost 1 base, and 9 bases lay in between. The V gene's germline CDR1 is SGHVS and CDR2 FQNEAQ. CDR3 protein: CASSPQGNTGELFF. The CDR3 DNA reads as TGTGCCAGCAGTCCACAGGGGAACACCGGGGAGCTGTTTTTT.

The chain has TRBV18 and TRBJ2-2; tentatively, D is TRBD2 (5 bases). Germline loops: CDR1 KGHSH, CDR2 LQKENI. The CDR3 has 16 residues. V gave up 0 bases and J gave up 7 bases, with 15 bases separating them. CDR3 coding DNA: TGTGCCAGCTCACCACCGGGCCGGGAAATTAGCGGGGAGCTGTTTTTT. Its translation is CASSPPGREISGELFF.

This chain uses TRBV13 with TRBJ2-3; 8 nucleotides match TRBD2. The germline CDR1 and CDR2 sequences are PRHDT and FYEKMQ (reference sequence). With V trimmed by 3 bases and J by 6 bases, 8 bases remained unmatched. The length of the CDR3 is 15 residues. The CDR3 loop reads CASSFQRGTRDTQYF. In nucleotides, the CDR3 is TGTGCCAGCAGCTTCCAGCGGGGGACCAGGGATACGCAGTATTTT. The full variable domain, its missing parts supplied by reference TRBV13 and TRBJ2-3, is AAGVIQSPRHLIKEKRETATLKCYPIPRHDTVYWYQQGPGQDPQFLISFYEKMQSDKGSIPDRFSAQQFSDYHSELNMSSLELGDSALYFCASSFQRGTRDTQYFGPGTRLTVL.

This sequence joins TRBV10-1 and TRBJ1-2; 9 bases agree with TRBD1. This CDR3 contains 15 residues. Germline V gene lookup returns CDR1 WNHNN and CDR2 SYGVQD (reference sequence). Germline trimming cut 6 bases from V and 4 bases from J; bases unmatched to any gene: 9. CDR3 residues: CASSESGTGTYGYTF. Here the CDR3 DNA reads TGCGCCAGCAGCGAATCCGGGACAGGGACCTATGGCTACACCTTC.

The chain joins TRBV4-1 to TRBJ2-3; D possibly corresponds to TRBD2 (5 bases). V was pared by 0 bases and J by 0 bases, with 13 bases between. CDR3 size: 17 residues. Germline V gene sequence: CDR1 MGHRA, CDR2 YSYEKL. The DNA for the CDR3 is TGCGCCAGCAGCCAAGATCTTGCGGGCACTAGCACAGATACGCAGTATTTT. Its translation is CASSQDLAGTSTDTQYF.

This rearrangement joins TRBV10-3 to TRBJ2-7, with 11 positions matching TRBD2. Germline CDR1 and CDR2: ENHRY and SYGVKD. V lost 11 bases to trimming and J lost 4 bases; unmatched junction nucleotides: 13. The CDR3 has 15 residues. In nucleotides, the CDR3 is TGTGCCCTGCGGGAGTCACTAGCGGGAGAGTACGAGCAGTACTTC. This gives the protein CALRESLAGEYEQYF.

The chain employs TRBV11-3 and TRBJ2-1; TRBD2 matches at 7 bases. The V segment lost 6 bases and the J segment 8 bases; nucleotides outside the gene matches: 10. The CDR3 loop spans 14 amino acids. CDR1 is SGHNT and CDR2 is YENEEA in the germline V gene. The CDR3 DNA follows: TGTGCCAGCAGTAGCGGGCAAGGTCCGGATGAGCAGTTCTTC. Translating gives CASSSGQGPDEQFF. Based on the CDR3 plus reference TRBV11-3 and TRBJ2-1, the full variable domain is EAGVVQSPRYKIIEKKQPVAFWCNPISGHNTLYWYLQNLGQGPELLIRYENEEAVDDSQLPKDRFSAERLKGVDSTLKIQPAELGDSAVYLCASSSGQGPDEQFFGPGTRLTVL.

The gene calls are TRBV5-1 and TRBJ1-5, with D uncertain. Looked up from germline, CDR1 is SGHRS and CDR2 is YFSETQ. This CDR3 has 14 residues. Trimming took 2 bases from V and 4 from J, leaving 10 bases between them. The CDR3 sequence: CASSFWTGNQPQHF. CDR3 bases: TGCGCCAGCAGCTTCTGGACGGGAAATCAGCCCCAGCATTTT.

This clone was recorded once. CDR3 loop: CASSLGTGQSEKLFF. DNA for the CDR3: TGTGCCAGCAGCTTGGGCACGGGACAAAGTGAAAAACTGTTTTTT. The chain combines TRBV13 with TRBJ1-4; D perhaps matches TRBD1 (6 bases). This CDR3 has 15 amino acids. Germline V gives CDR1 PRHDT, CDR2 FYEKMQ (reference sequence). Deletions cut 3 bases from V and 7 bases from J, with 15 bases between.

J is TRBJ1-1 and V is TRBV4-1; D is possibly TRBD1 (5 bases). The CDR3 has 13 amino acids. V was clipped by 7 bases and J by 5 bases, with 14 bases between them. Germline assignment: CDR1 MGHRA and CDR2 YSYEKL. The CDR3 spells CASNRGGLTEAFF. For the CDR3, the DNA is TGCGCCAGCAACCGGGGGGGTTTAACTGAAGCTTTCTTT.

This chain joins TRBV6-5 and TRBJ1-2; D is unresolved. Germline lookup yields CDR1 MNHEY and CDR2 SVGAGI. The CDR3 is 14 amino acids. Trimming took off 4 bases at V and 2 bases at J, with 11 bases between the two ends. CDR3 nucleotide sequence: TGTGCCAGCAGTTTCTTCGGTCAAAACTATGGCTACACCTTC. Protein product: CASSFFGQNYGYTF.

The chain recombines TRBV28 with TRBJ1-2; 8 nucleotides line up with TRBD1. CDR3 length: 16 amino acids. The V and J ends lost 3 bases and 2 bases, in that order; junction bases with no gene match: 8. CDR1 and CDR2 (germline): MDHEN, SYDVKM. The DNA of the CDR3 is TGTGCCAGCAGTTTGCAGGGGGCACTGTTCAACTATGGCTACACCTTC. Residues: CASSLQGALFNYGYTF.

The V call is TRBV19, the J call TRBJ1-3; the D is unclear. The length of the CDR3 is 18 residues. The V gene's germline CDR1 is LNHDA and CDR2 SQIVND (reference sequence). Trimming took off 4 bases at V and 4 bases at J, with 23 bases between the two ends. As DNA, the CDR3 is TGTGCCAGTAGTAATCTTCAGGACGGCCTGCTAGCAGGAAACACCATATATTTT. Its protein product is CASSNLQDGLLAGNTIYF.

The gene calls are TRBV6-6 and TRBJ2-1, with a possible D match to TRBD1 (7 bases). The length of the CDR3 is 16 residues. The germline V and J ends were trimmed by 4 bases and 7 bases, with 20 bases remaining between them. CDR1 is MNHNY, CDR2 SVGAGI, per germline (reference sequence). The CDR3 nucleotides read TGTGCCAGCAGTTTCAGGGGGGCGGAATATGGGAATGAGCAGTTCTTC. Its protein product is CASSFRGAEYGNEQFF.

This rearrangement joins TRBV4-2 to TRBJ2-5; 7 bases fit TRBD2. The J segment lost 5 bases and the V segment lost 1 base, leaving 10 bases of the junction unmatched. Germline V lookup: CDR1 LGHNA, CDR2 YNFKEQ. CDR3 length: 16 residues. This CDR3 reads CASSQGQRGLIETQYF. CDR3 in DNA: TGTGCCAGCAGCCAAGGACAGCGGGGTTTGATCGAGACCCAGTACTTC.

The chain uses TRBV27 and TRBJ1-5; TRBD1 aligns across 8 bases. Germline CDR1 and CDR2: MNHEY and SMNVEV (reference sequence). The CDR3 contains 14 residues. The J segment lost 1 base and the V segment lost 8 bases, leaving 4 bases of the junction unmatched. CDR3 sequence: CASRDRGSNQPQHF. The CDR3 DNA reads as TGTGCCAGCCGAGACAGGGGAAGCAATCAGCCCCAGCATTTT.

The gene calls are TRBV18 and TRBJ1-1; D is perhaps TRBD1 (6 bases). Trimming removed 4 bases at V and 8 bases at J, with 14 bases between. Per the germline V gene, CDR1 is KGHSH and CDR2 is LQKENI. This CDR3 has 13 residues. For the CDR3, the DNA is TGTGCCAGCTCACTTGGGGGCCCTAGGGAAGCTTTCTTT. This gives the protein CASSLGGPREAFF.

V usage is TRBV7-2 and J usage is TRBJ1-3; D is unclear. V lost 5 bases and J 0 bases, leaving 8 bases between the germline ends. CDR1 is SGHTA, CDR2 FQGNSA, per germline. The CDR3 has 14 amino acids. Here the CDR3 DNA reads TGTGCCAGCAGCAGAACTTTCTCTGGAAACACCATATATTTT. Its protein product is CASSRTFSGNTIYF.

The rearrangement uses TRBV5-4 and TRBJ1-3; D unclear. The length of the CDR3 is 14 residues. The V end was cut by 4 bases, the J end by 0 bases, with 8 bases between. From germline, CDR1 is SGHNT and CDR2 YYREEE (reference sequence). CDR3 nucleotides: TGTGCCAGCAGCACCGGGGTCTCTGGAAACACCATATATTTT. It yields the protein CASSTGVSGNTIYF.

This chain uses TRBV7-8 with TRBJ1-2, with D possibly TRBD1 on 5 matching bases. The CDR3 length is 14 residues. V shed 0 bases and J shed 5 bases, with 10 bases lying between them. Germline V gene sequence: CDR1 SGHVS, CDR2 FQNEAQ. In DNA form, the CDR3 reads TGTGCCAGCAGCTTAGCCGACAGCGCTTATGGCTACACCTTC. This gives the protein CASSLADSAYGYTF. Full variable domain (outside the CDR3, taken from reference TRBV7-8 and TRBJ1-2): GAGVSQSPRYKVAKRGQDVALRCDPISGHVSLFWYQQALGQGPEFLTYFQNEAQLDKSGLPSDRFFAERPEGSVSTLKIQRTQQEDSAVYLCASSLADSAYGYTFGSGTRLTVV.

CDR3 coding DNA: TGTGCCAGCCGGAGATGGGGAGGCAATCAGCCCCAGCATTTT. Translation gives CASRRWGGNQPQHF. The rearrangement links TRBV28 to TRBJ1-5; D unresolved. In germline, CDR1 is MDHEN, CDR2 SYDVKM. The CDR3 covers 14 residues. V shed 8 bases and J shed 2 bases, with 13 bases lying between them.

The chain has TRBV6-1 and TRBJ2-7, with D perhaps TRBD2 (6 bases). Germline assignment: CDR1 MNHNS and CDR2 SASEGT. The V end lost 1 base, the J end lost 1 base, and 8 bases lay between the germline ends. CDR3 length: 14 amino acids. The CDR3 region is CASSEGGDSYEQYF. The CDR3 DNA sequence: TGTGCCAGCAGTGAAGGGGGGGATTCCTACGAGCAGTACTTC.

The rearrangement links TRBV18 to TRBJ2-7; unclear D gene. The CDR3 spans 11 residues. V was trimmed by 6 bases and J by 5 bases, leaving 8 bases between them. Germline V gives CDR1 KGHSH, CDR2 LQKENI. The CDR3, as DNA: TGTGCCAGCTCGACATCCCACGAGCAGTACTTC. This encodes CASSTSHEQYF.